This T cell receptor beta chain is from a study of blood T cells in healthy people across ages. Whole-study results and caveats: Per million T cells, the diversity of TCR beta decreased roughly linearly as age advanced.

With regard to this clonotype: The target antigen is unknown.

Trimming stripped 5 bases from V and 5 bases from J, with 22 bases between. This CDR3 comprises 18 residues. Using a J-beta primer mix together with a sample-barcoded 5' primer, a second PCR was run for about 6 to 11 cycles. TCRdb reprocessed the 5' RACE reads via MiXCR and lists one record per CDR3 protein. The table has over 1,200,000 distinct CDR3 sequences, 45% to 70% seen once. The TCR originated in a man aged 18 to 30 in good health. Sequencing was carried out using blood. V is TRBV12-3 or TRBV12-4 and J is TRBJ1-6, with D perhaps matching TRBD1 (6 bases). The DNA of the CDR3 is TGTGCCAGCAGTCCTCACGGGGGGCGCAGCGGGGATAATTCACCCCTCCACTTT. Translated: CASSPHGGRSGDNSPLHF.